This T cell receptor (beta chain) is from a study of response to subunit inactivated influenza vaccine listed by TCRdb under 2018. Background for the entire study: Deep quantitative profiling of the T cell receptor repertoire was used in the study to follow responses to a trivalent subunit inactivated influenza vaccine. Paper-wide results and their limitations: The authors suggested that each seasonal influenza vaccination may recruit only a limited number of new T cells.

To note about this clonotype: This receptor's antigen is unknown. Per-base quality was not reported, and no clone a single base away is much larger than it.

The method was RT-PCR. The listed sequencing device is Illumina HiSeq 2500. TCRdb itself trimmed the public reads at Q25 with fastp, ran MiXCR and retained productive beta chains. Each record represents a unique CDR3 protein, reported with the most common genes and DNA among its rows. The sample table shows around 530,000 distinct CDR3 sequences, and 16% are seen once. Less than 4% of the sample belongs to the ten largest clones. The origin of this receptor is a man aged 50 to 69 who received an inactivated influenza vaccine. Donor details come from another sample of the same person, matched by shared clones. Sample: CD4+ T cells sorted from PBMCs, taken about 23 months after vaccination.

The nucleotide sequence reads as follows: TGTGCCAGCTCACCGCGGACTAGCGGGGGACCCACCGGGGAGCTGTTTTTT. Its protein is CASSPRTSGGPTGELFF. The rearranged chain carries TRBV18 and TRBJ2-2, with 13 bases in between that match TRBD2. From a lookup of the germline V gene, CDR1 and CDR2 are KGHSH and LQKENI. V loses 3 bases at its end and J loses 4 bases; junction bases beyond the gene matches: 5. Counted from cysteine to phenylalanine, this CDR3 has 17 amino acids. The CDR3 DNA has 51 bases and is translated from base 1.